This T cell receptor beta chain was documented in a study of T cell repertoires in cytomegalovirus infection. Study outcomes and limitations: There were HLA-C-restricted CMV-specific TCR beta clonotypes dominating the ex vivo response.

TCRdb passed the reads through MiXCR, listing each CDR3 protein once. The repertoire holds roughly 760,000 distinct CDR3 sequences, with about a third as singletons. Note on this clonotype: Its target is unknown.

The CDR3 covers 13 residues. From germline, CDR1 is LNHDA and CDR2 SQIVND (reference sequence). V was cut by 3 bases and J by 6 bases, with 10 bases left in between. The chain carries TRBV19 and TRBJ2-3; D gene uncertain. Sequencing input: PBMCs. The sequence derives from a human donor in good health (CMV status not recorded). Some clones in this sample may be carry-over from other donors' samples. CDR3 region: CASSMVQQDTQYF. In DNA, the CDR3 is TGTGCCAGTAGTATGGTCCAGCAGGATACGCAGTATTTT.